This T cell receptor beta chain originates from a study of T cells in Graves' hyperthyroidism and ophthalmopathy (dated by TCRdb to between 2018 and 2021). About the investigation overall: Peripheral blood samples were taken at the time of initial diagnosis, prior to any treatment. An independent validation cohort of under 20 hyperthyroidism patients and approximately 15 patients who later progressed to ophthalmopathy tested prospective prediction of ophthalmopathy. In addition, the study compared T-cell repertoires in thyroid tissue and in blood from roughly six Graves' hyperthyroidism patients. The approximately 90 discovery patients were divided at random into training and test sets in a 7:3 ratio. After blood sampling, hyperthyroidism patients were treated with methimazole at a starting dose of 30 mg daily, and ophthalmopathy patients were treated with high-dose intravenous methylprednisolone. TCR Vbeta CDR3 sequencing of 120 to 150 peripheral blood samples (43 ophthalmopathy, 70 to 85 hyperthyroidism and roughly 17 progressor patients) is reported in the paper. A discovery cohort of about 95 patients, approximately 45 with Graves' ophthalmopathy and 57 with stable Graves' hyperthyroidism, was used to find distinguishing TCR V-J signatures. General conclusions and limits of the study: During validation, the model predicted progression to ophthalmopathy a median of around six months ahead of onset, with around 71% sensitivity and less than 85% specificity. In cross-validation, a model built on a 13 V-J signature told ophthalmopathy apart from stable hyperthyroidism with 85% to 90% sensitivity and roughly 81% specificity, and in testing the same model reached 80%/75%. Sample size was not statistically predetermined, and investigators were not blinded to group allocation. Blood samples also contained most of the expanded thyroid clonotypes (frequency above 0.001), which suggests that blood repertoires may reflect thyroid immune responses.

Ophthalmopathy patients had moderately to severely active disease, with a Clinical Activity Score of 3 or more, a NOSPECS grade of 4 or more, and a disease duration of less than 3 months. The study excluded patients with uncontrolled infections, other autoimmune diseases, pregnancy or lactation. Diagnoses were established on the basis of clinical symptoms, serum thyroxine and TRAb, thyroid ultrasound, and orbital computed tomography. PBMCs were separated from roughly 9.6 ml of fresh peripheral blood using Ficoll-Paque density gradient centrifugation. Trizol reagent was used to extract total RNA, and RNA quality was then checked on an Agilent 2100 Bioanalyzer. The germline V gene specifies SGHTA as CDR1 and FQGNSA as CDR2. The CDR3 goes from the cysteine to the phenylalanine over 14 residues. The entry retains the CDR3 DNA only, 42 bases that are in frame from base 1. Between the V and J ends, shortened by 5 bases and 1 base respectively, the junction contains 11 bases.

A single count supports this clonotype. Its specific antigen is unknown. The record has no base qualities; no much larger clone is one base away. Resting on one read, the evidence is weak. Amplification of TCR beta CDR3 regions was carried out from RNA transcripts. The TCR CDR3 was subjected to a first round of RT-PCR using the HTBI primer set and the Qiagen OneStep RT-PCR kit. The libraries were constructed in a second round of multiplex PCR and then size-selected and purified. Libraries were sequenced paired-end with 100 bp reads on an Illumina HiSeq2000. As for how the authors treated the data: SOAPnuke was used to process the raw data, with reads discarded if the reads contained adapters or uncalled bases, had a mean Phred below 15, or lacked an exact constant-primer or identifier match. COPE v1.2.5 was used to merge high-quality paired reads, and clonotypes were defined as unique nucleotide sequences. MiTCR v1.1 was used to align the clonotypes against IMGT TRBV, TRBD and TRBJ reference segments. The analysis included only V-J combinations with a frequency above 0.0001, which together covered 99% to 99.2% of the repertoires. The TCS score was defined as F50 (clonal expansion) divided by E x V (chaos), with BLOSUM62-based TCRdist calculated between CDR3 peptides within each V-J. Welch's t-statistics and random forest reduced roughly 500 V-J features to about 12, which were used in a naive Bayes classifier (R e1071). The similarity between thyroid and blood repertoires was quantified using the Morisita-Horn index. In-frame beta chains were kept once TCRdb had trimmed the public reads at Q25 with fastp and called clones with MiXCR. One record per CDR3 amino acid sequence lists the most common genes and DNA. TCRdb, rather than the study authors, made the V and J calls. The sample table shows about 610,000 distinct CDR3 sequences, and roughly 15% are seen once. About 4% of the sample goes to the ten largest clones.

Material: blood. This receptor was taken from a woman between 40 and 50 years old with Graves' ophthalmopathy. Here the chain combines TRBV7-2 and TRBJ1-2, with no confident D gene call. The sequenced DNA is TGTGCCAGCAGCCACGGGCGGTTTAACTATGGCTACACCTTC. This gives the protein CASSHGRFNYGYTF.